The 20 T cell receptor beta chains below come from one sample, sequenced in a study of blood T cells in healthy people across ages. A J-beta primer mix and a sample-barcoded 5' primer were used in a second PCR of about 7 to 11 cycles. TCRdb re-analysed the 5' RACE reads in MiXCR, keeping a single row per CDR3 protein. Of hundreds of thousands of distinct CDR3 sequences in the sample, 58% were seen once. Sequencing was performed on blood. The origin of the receptors is a man aged 25 to 45 in good health.

About this clonotype: A read error may produce the germline difference seen at one junction end. This rearrangement joins TRBV5-4 to TRBJ2-6; possibly TRBD1 or TRBD2 for D (6 bases each). Germline values: CDR1 SGHNT, CDR2 YYREEE (reference sequence). The CDR3 loop spans 18 amino acids. CDR3 amino acids: CASSKGGGNSPGANVPTF. CDR3 nucleotides: TGTGCCAGCAGCAAAGGGGGAGGCAACAGCCCTGGGGCCAACGTCCCGACTTTC. Full variable domain (missing parts from reference TRBV5-4 and TRBJ2-6): ETGVTQSPTHLIKTRGQQVTLRCSSQSGHNTVSWYQQALGQGPQFIFQYYREEENGRGNFPPRFSGLQFPNYSSELNVNALELDDSALYLCASSKGGGNSPGANVPTFGAGSRLTVL.

This clonotype was observed a handful of times. V usage is TRBV7-2 and J usage is TRBJ1-4; TRBD1 matches 7 bases. V was pared by 2 bases and J by 7 bases, with 13 bases of the junction left unmatched. The CDR3 runs to 17 residues. The germline V gene has CDR1 SGHTA and CDR2 FQGNSA. The CDR3: CASSLRDSQRRGEKLFF. The DNA for the CDR3 is TGTGCCAGCAGCTTAAGGGACAGTCAAAGGCGGGGTGAAAAACTGTTTTTT.

Comments on this clonotype: At one of its ends the junction is not consistent with the germline gene, which may arise from a read error. The rearrangement uses TRBV6-2 or TRBV6-3 and TRBJ1-5; D is perhaps TRBD1 (5 bases). Germline V gene sequence: CDR1 MNHEY, CDR2 SVGEGT. CDR3 length: 14 residues. CDR3 loop: CANSYLAGNQPQHF. The CDR3 DNA sequence: TGTGCCAACAGTTACTTGGCAGGGAATCAGCCCCAGCATTTT.

The chain uses TRBV27 and TRBJ1-1; TRBD1 aligns across 9 bases. V was clipped by 6 bases and J by 4 bases; unmatched bases: 6. CDR1 and CDR2 from the germline V gene are MNHEY and SMNVEV (reference sequence). The CDR3 totals 14 residues. The CDR3 bases are TGTGCCAGCAGAAAAGGACAGGGGCGCACTGAAGCTTTCTTT. Protein sequence: CASRKGQGRTEAFF.

This rearrangement joins TRBV29-1 to TRBJ2-4, with TRBD1 matching 8 bases. The CDR3 is made up of 12 amino acids. J gave up 13 bases and V 5 bases, and 10 bases lay outside the gene matches. Germline CDR1 SQVTM, CDR2 ANQGSEA. The CDR3 spells CSVLVDRDEQYF. CDR3 nucleotides: TGCAGCGTTTTGGTGGACAGGGATGAGCAGTACTTC. The full variable domain, with the rest looked up from reference TRBV29-1 and TRBJ2-4, is SAVISQKPSRDICQRGTSLTIQCQVDSQVTMMFWYRQQPGQSLTLIATANQGSEATYESGFVIDKFPISRPNLTFSTLTVSNMSPEDSSIYLCSVLVDRDEQYFGAGTRLSVL.

This clonotype showed up just a few times. This rearrangement joins TRBV6-2 or TRBV6-3 to TRBJ2-7; D is undetermined. V lost 11 bases and J lost 2, with 16 bases in between. The CDR3 contains 13 residues. The germline V gene encodes CDR1 MNHEY and CDR2 SVGEGT. The CDR3 reads CAAKPTSTYEQYF. As DNA, the CDR3 is TGTGCCGCCAAGCCGACATCAACCTACGAGCAGTACTTC.

In this sample, this clonotype turned up once. The V call is TRBV9, the J call TRBJ1-2; the match to TRBD1 covers 10 bases. V lost 5 bases, J lost 9 bases, and 13 bases stayed unmatched. CDR1 and CDR2 (germline): SGDLS, YYNGEE. CDR3 length: 15 residues. The CDR3 coding sequence is TGTGCCAGCAGTCCTGACCCCGGGACAGGGGAGAGCTACACCTTC. The encoded protein is CASSPDPGTGESYTF.

In this sample, this clonotype turned up a few times. This chain links TRBV29-1 with TRBJ2-5, with D hard to call. Germline V lookup: CDR1 SQVTM, CDR2 ANQGSEA. Trimming pared 7 bases from V and 9 bases from J, leaving 15 bases between. The CDR3 is 11 amino acids. The CDR3, as DNA: TGCAGCGCGACACCTGGCGTGGCCCAGTACTTC. Translated: CSATPGVAQYF.

V usage is TRBV12-3 or TRBV12-4 and J usage is TRBJ2-7; D gene uncertain. V lost 8 bases, J lost 2 bases, and 16 bases lay in between. The CDR3 contains 14 residues. DNA of the CDR3: TGTGCCAGCGTTAACAGCCCCACACCCTACGAGCAGTACTTC. Its protein is CASVNSPTPYEQYF.

This clonotype turned up a few times. The rearrangement links TRBV4-1 to TRBJ1-2; the D is unclear. V dropped 1 base and J dropped 1 base, with 10 bases sitting between them. Germline V gives CDR1 MGHRA, CDR2 YSYEKL. The CDR3 is 15 residues long. CDR3 protein: CASSQAGGSNYGYTF. For the CDR3, the DNA is TGCGCCAGCAGCCAAGCTGGCGGGAGTAACTATGGCTACACCTTC.

The gene calls are TRBV7-2 and TRBJ2-1; D call uncertain. The germline V gene encodes CDR1 SGHTA and CDR2 FQGNSA. V was clipped by 4 bases and J by 2 bases, with 12 bases between them. This CDR3 contains 15 residues. Here the CDR3 DNA reads TGTGCCAGCAGCTCCCATAGTCCTCCCTACAATGAGCAGTTCTTC. This translates into CASSSHSPPYNEQFF.

The chain couples TRBV6-2 or TRBV6-3 to TRBJ1-1; the D is unclear. From germline, CDR1 is MNHEY and CDR2 SVGEGT. Trimming removed 2 bases from V and 10 bases from J, with 8 bases in between. The CDR3 has 11 residues. CDR3 in amino acids: CASSYPARAFF. The CDR3 coding sequence is TGTGCCAGCAGTTACCCCGCTCGAGCTTTCTTT.

The V gene is TRBV7-8, the J gene TRBJ2-5, with a tentative D call TRBD2 (7 bases). Trimming pared 8 bases from V and 1 base from J, leaving 14 bases between. Germline lookup yields CDR1 SGHVS and CDR2 FQNEAQ. This CDR3 region has 14 residues. The chain's CDR3 is CASYGGPFQETQYF. The CDR3 DNA is TGTGCCAGCTACGGGGGGCCCTTCCAAGAGACCCAGTACTTC. Full variable domain (missing parts from reference TRBV7-8 and TRBJ2-5): GAGVSQSPRYKVAKRGQDVALRCDPISGHVSLFWYQQALGQGPEFLTYFQNEAQLDKSGLPSDRFFAERPEGSVSTLKIQRTQQEDSAVYLCASYGGPFQETQYFGPGTRLLVL.

The rearrangement joins TRBV20-1 to TRBJ2-3; TRBD2 aligns across 9 bases. Germline V CDR1 and CDR2: DFQATT, SNEGSKA (reference sequence). Trimming removed 6 bases from V and 4 bases from J; junction bases left unmatched: 8. The CDR3 sequence is 14 residues long. For the CDR3, the DNA is TGCAGTGCCGAGAGTAGCGGGGGACCAGATACGCAGTATTTT. It is translated as CSAESSGGPDTQYF.

V and J are TRBV10-3 and TRBJ1-1; D may be TRBD1 (5 bases). Trimming took off 2 bases at V and 4 bases at J, with 17 bases between the two ends. The length of the CDR3 is 16 residues. Germline V gives CDR1 ENHRY, CDR2 SYGVKD. CDR3 in amino acids: CAISELHGYQGTEAFF. The CDR3 nucleotides are TGTGCCATCAGTGAGCTTCACGGGTATCAGGGCACTGAAGCTTTCTTT.

This chain uses TRBV10-3 with TRBJ1-5, with unresolved D. Trimming pared 3 bases from V and 4 bases from J, leaving 7 bases between. CDR1 ENHRY and CDR2 SYGVKD come from the germline V gene. The CDR3 runs 13 residues. CDR3 protein: CAISDSFNQPQHF. As DNA, the CDR3 is TGTGCCATCAGTGACAGTTTTAATCAGCCCCAGCATTTT.

The chain recombines TRBV20-1 with TRBJ2-7; the match to TRBD2 covers 10 bases. The germline V gene encodes CDR1 DFQATT and CDR2 SNEGSKA (reference sequence). This CDR3 has 15 residues. Losses at the gene ends were 0 bases for V and 4 bases for J; bases not matched to a gene: 6. The CDR3 here is CSARDTTSGTYEQYF. The CDR3 coding sequence is TGCAGTGCTAGAGACACAACTAGCGGGACATACGAGCAGTACTTC.

This clonotype was detected once. The rearrangement joins TRBV12-3 or TRBV12-4 to TRBJ1-1; D is undetermined. The CDR3 loop spans 13 amino acids. Trimming removed 5 bases from V and 3 bases from J, with 10 bases in between. CDR3 amino acids: CASSRSEDTEAFF. CDR3 in DNA: TGTGCCAGCAGTAGATCAGAGGACACTGAAGCTTTCTTT.

V and J are TRBV3-1 and TRBJ2-7; unclear D gene. The J call may be mistaken, given a closer DNA end match to TRBJ2-4. The CDR3 extends over 14 amino acids. Germline CDR1 reads LGHDT; CDR2 reads YNNKEL (reference sequence). The CDR3 bases are TGTGCCAGCAGCCCCGCGCCTGTGATGAACATTCAGTACTTC. This translates into CASSPAPVMNIQYF.

This chain links TRBV2 with TRBJ2-1; 7 bases fit TRBD2. The CDR3 spans 17 residues. Germline V gives CDR1 SNHLY, CDR2 FYNNEI. Germline trimming cut 6 bases from V and 6 bases from J; bases unmatched to any gene: 17. The CDR3 sequence: CASSRDLASGRRNEQFF. The CDR3, as DNA: TGTGCCAGCAGCCGCGACCTGGCTAGCGGTCGACGCAATGAGCAGTTCTTC.